Listed below are T cell receptor beta chains from one sample, sequenced in a study of T-cell reconstitution after alpha-beta-depleted transplantation in children. TCRdb reprocessed the PCR reads with MiXCR, giving one entry per CDR3 protein. The sample records about 150,000 distinct CDR3 sequences, 8.5% to 10% being singletons. Sequencing was performed on PBMCs, mostly from graft donor cells, taken 180 days after TCRalphabeta/CD19-depleted stem cell transplant. Receptor source: a female patient between 2 and 15 years old who had a stem cell transplant for congenital amegakaryocytic thrombocytopenia, so the T cells may come from the graft donor. Each CDR3 is given with its conserved first and last residue. D genes are given only for firm matches. The listing skips clone size in some rows; elsewhere it reads once, few, many or a size class.

d_gene	j_gene	abundance	v_gene	CDR3nt	CDR3aa
TRBD1	TRBJ2-7	few	TRBV13	TGTGCCAGCAGCTTACTAGGACCATTGACAGGGGTTCCCTCCTACGAGCAGTACTTC	CASSLLGPLTGVPSYEQYF
TRBD1	TRBJ2-7	many	TRBV7-9	TGTGCCAGCAGCTTAGGGTGGGGGACAGGCTACTACGAGCAGTACTTC	CASSLGWGTGYYEQYF
TRBD2	TRBJ2-5	many	TRBV28	TGTGCCAGCAGTTTACTAGCGGGAGTCGAGACCCAGTACTTC	CASSLLAGVETQYF
TRBD1	TRBJ2-7	many	TRBV6-6	TGTGCCAGCAATAGAGACAGGGCTTACGAGCAGTACTTC	CASNRDRAYEQYF
TRBD1	TRBJ2-3	many	TRBV24-1	TGTGCCACCAGTGTAGGGGGCGATCGGACAGATACGCAGTATTTT	CATSVGGDRTDTQYF
NA	TRBJ2-2	few	TRBV10-3	TGTGCCATCAGTGAGCACGGGGGGCCCACCGGGGAGCTGTTTTTT	CAISEHGGPTGELFF
NA	TRBJ2-7	few	TRBV4-2	TGTGCCAGCGGCCCCGGGCCAGCCTCCTACGAGCAGTACTTC	CASGPGPASYEQYF
TRBD2	TRBJ2-3	NA	TRBV5-1	TGCGCCAGCAGGCTAGCGGGTGGTCCCTCTAGCACAGATACGCAGTATTTT	CASRLAGGPSSTDTQYF
NA	TRBJ2-5	NA	TRBV5-1	TGCGCCAGCAGCTTGGGCCGAGCAAAAGAGACCCAGTACTTC	CASSLGRAKETQYF
TRBD2	TRBJ2-1	few	TRBV2	TGTGCCAGCATACTAGCGCCCTCCTACAATGAGCAGTTCTTC	CASILAPSYNEQFF